This T cell receptor beta chain was found in a study of blood T cell repertoires in COVID-19. Study overall: PBMCs, B-cell-depleted T cells, or T cells were the source of the cDNA or gDNA that made up the material.

In assigning cohorts, the study relied on participant-reported clinical history. Each recovered donor of Cohort 3 presented with two negative PCRs, clearance, or symptom resolution. The germline CDR1 and CDR2 sequences are MNHEY and SMNVEV (reference sequence). The CDR3 contains 15 residues. V shed 6 bases and J 4 bases; nucleotides not matched to a gene: 10. This clone was detected once. Under the authors' procedure: The assay estimated nucleated cells by amplifying reference gene primers. Produced via immunoSEQ multiplex PCR; TCRdb's table is partial and in-frame only. V and J calls and clone size are copied from that table; D and trimming were computed from the DNA. Of some 430,000 clones listed, 90% were seen once; the top ten hold 0.6%.

The receptor was isolated from a man between 18 and 29 years old who had recovered from COVID-19. Material for sequencing was PBMCs or T cells enriched from blood (not recorded which). The rearrangement uses TRBV27 and TRBJ2-3; 7 nucleotides line up with TRBD1. CDR3 in amino acids: CASRPDRVLADTQYF. The CDR3 DNA reads TGTGCCAGCAGGCCCGACAGGGTGTTAGCAGATACGCAGTATTTT.